The entry below gives a single T cell receptor (beta chain) sequence along with its context. The length of the CDR3 is 17 residues. Germline CDR1 and CDR2: LNHDA and SQIVND (reference sequence). The J segment lost 2 bases and the V segment lost 5 bases, leaving 12 bases of the junction unmatched. The data were taken from a study of blood T cell repertoires in COVID-19. In the study overall: Samples representing acute and convalescent COVID-19 were sourced from the United States, Italy and Spain. From T cells, B-cell-depleted T cells, or PBMCs came the material, which was cDNA or gDNA.

In the original analysis: Estimated nucleated cell counts came from reference gene primer amplification. The data were produced by immunoSEQ multiplex PCR, yet TCRdb's version contains in-frame clones alone and is incomplete. D and trimming come from the DNA, and the V and J calls and clone size come from that table. The data show roughly 97,000 clones, with 82% seen just once and about 10% held by the top ten. This chain links TRBV19 with TRBJ1-2; TRBD1 matches at 9 bases. The source material was peripheral blood. This clonotype was sampled from a man aged 70-80 years with acute or convalescent COVID-19. This CDR3 reads CASSLSRIGQGNYGYTF. In nucleotides, the CDR3 is TGTGCCAGTAGTCTCAGCCGTATCGGACAGGGGAACTATGGCTACACCTTC.